A selection of T cell receptor beta chains follows, all from one sample in a study of T-cell reconstitution after alpha-beta-depleted transplantation in children. TCRdb redid the calling of the PCR reads with MiXCR, one entry per CDR3 protein. The sample holds about 500,000 distinct CDR3 sequences, approximately 30% seen once. This specimen consisted of PBMCs from the stem cell graft donor, obtained from the stem cell graft. These receptors all come from a human donor who donated a stem cell graft to a child with aplastic anemia. The CDR3 runs from the conserved cysteine through the conserved F or W. The order of the fields is D gene, J gene, V gene, CDR3 protein. The D gene is left open where the match is weak.

>-|TRBJ1-1|TRBV12-3/TRBV12-4
CASSRFRENTEAFF
>TRBD2|TRBJ2-5|TRBV4-3
CASSASGRARSETQYF
>TRBD1|TRBJ1-1|TRBV10-3
CATMGQGSSINTEAFF
>TRBD2|TRBJ2-1|TRBV5-4
CASSRPSASGNEQFF
>-|TRBJ1-1|TRBV18
CASSPSLQQARGAFF
>-|TRBJ1-1|TRBV5-1
CASKKSGTEAFF
>-|TRBJ2-3|TRBV5-1
CASSSDPVALPQYF
>TRBD2|TRBJ2-4|TRBV7-2
CASSLAGGALAKNIQYF
>-|TRBJ2-5|TRBV6-2/TRBV6-3
CASSYLAGVKETQYF
>TRBD1|TRBJ2-5|TRBV18
CASSPSSGTGTETQYF
>TRBD1|TRBJ1-6|TRBV13
CASSWSNRQGEKRAYNSPLHF
>-|TRBJ2-5|TRBV12-3/TRBV12-4
CASSNNQGFQETQYF
>-|TRBJ2-1|TRBV5-6
CASSLRDTFYNEQFF
>TRBD1|TRBJ1-1|TRBV29-1
CSVGTGENTEAFF
>-|TRBJ2-6|TRBV10-3
CAISQGSGANVLTF
>-|TRBJ1-1|TRBV5-4
CASGLGVILNTEAFF
>-|TRBJ2-2|TRBV6-5
CASSYRVPTGELFF
>-|TRBJ2-2|TRBV6-2/TRBV6-3
CASSYNQAANTGELFF
>TRBD1|TRBJ2-1|TRBV7-3
CASSRDRATLNEQFF
>-|TRBJ2-3|TRBV24-1
CATSTAGRTDTQYF
>-|TRBJ1-3|TRBV6-5
CASSYARGVWGNTIYF
>-|TRBJ2-4|TRBV7-2
CASSLSTGFTKNIQYF
>-|TRBJ2-3|TRBV5-6
CASSFSPEIITDTQYF
>-|TRBJ1-2|TRBV18
CASSPAQGRNNYGYTF
>-|TRBJ1-1|TRBV6-5
CASSYSRYTEAFF
>TRBD2|TRBJ2-1|TRBV7-3
CASSLKTSGRAGEQFF
>TRBD2|TRBJ2-5|TRBV12-3/TRBV12-4
CASSSGVADGGETQYF
>-|TRBJ2-5|TRBV6-2/TRBV6-3
CASKEPYRTLQETQYF
>TRBD2|TRBJ2-1|TRBV6-1
CASNRGGLAGHNEQFF
>-|TRBJ2-1|TRBV12-5
CASGPRVNSYNEQFF
>TRBD2|TRBJ2-7|TRBV6-2/TRBV6-3
CASSYGGLAGTSYEQYF
>-|TRBJ1-2|TRBV12-3/TRBV12-4
CASSLSGAGSGYTF
>-|TRBJ1-5|TRBV19
CASSKDSGGGGNQPQHF
>-|TRBJ1-1|TRBV7-9
CASSLDTRTKAFF
>-|TRBJ2-1|TRBV5-4
CASSLGRTEQFF
>-|TRBJ1-4|TRBV30
CACSGGPNEKLFF